This T cell receptor beta chain is drawn from a study of T cell repertoires in cytomegalovirus infection. This clonotype was seen a few times. TCRdb re-called the reads through MiXCR, storing one row per CDR3 protein. Among 200,000 to 250,000 distinct CDR3 sequences listed, over 20% were seen once. V dropped 1 base and J dropped 5 bases, with 17 bases sitting between them. CDR1 LGHDT and CDR2 YNNKEL come from the germline V gene (reference sequence). CDR3 length: 16 amino acids. The chain couples TRBV3-1 to TRBJ1-1; no definite D call. This clonotype originated in a human donor in good health (CMV status not recorded). Some clones in this sample may be carry-over from other donors' samples. The sequencing input was CD8+ T cells from PBMCs. Here the CDR3 reads CASSQGGSQFGTEAFF. Here the CDR3 DNA reads TGTGCCAGCAGCCAAGGCGGTTCGCAGTTTGGTACTGAAGCTTTCTTT.